This T cell receptor (beta chain) was obtained from a study of Graves' ophthalmopathy and Graves' hyperthyroidism. Points from the study as a whole: Most clonotypes expanded in thyroid above 0.001 frequency were present in blood too.

The TCR beta CDR3 regions underwent amplification from RNA transcripts. HTBI primers primed a first-round RT-PCR, and a second-round multiplex PCR followed. One entry per CDR3 protein, called by TCRdb with MiXCR from the multiplex PCR reads. The sample includes some 210,000 distinct CDR3 sequences, roughly 27% of them seen just once. The CDR3 has 16 residues. V shed 7 bases and J 3 bases; nucleotides not matched to a gene: 15. CDR1 and CDR2 from the germline V gene are MNHNS and SASEGT. The sample holds a few counts of this clonotype. What it binds is not known. The clonotype comes from a man aged 50 to 60 with Graves' ophthalmopathy. The chain links TRBV6-1 to TRBJ2-7; 7 nucleotides agree with TRBD2. Sample: peripheral blood. This CDR3 reads CASTRREGIVFYEQYF. CDR3 coding DNA: TGTGCCAGCACCCGGAGGGAGGGCATAGTGTTCTACGAGCAGTACTTC.